A single sample gave rise to the 6 T cell receptor beta chains below, sequenced in a study of blood T cell repertoires in COVID-19. The assay was immunoSEQ multiplex PCR, and TCRdb's table has in-frame clones only and misses some. The repertoire holds 150,000 to 200,000 clones, with approximately 79% as singletons. Sequenced input: peripheral blood. The receptors shown here come from a woman aged 55 to 70 with COVID-19, enrolled during active disease.

V gene TRBV4-2 combines with J gene TRBJ2-7, with a possible D match to TRBD1 (6 bases). Trimming removed 3 bases at V and 5 bases at J, with 14 bases between. Germline lookup yields CDR1 LGHNA and CDR2 YNFKEQ. The CDR3 extends over 14 amino acids. CDR3 region: CASSHQGFLNEQYF. CDR3 DNA sequence: TGTGCCAGCAGCCACCAGGGGTTTCTCAACGAGCAGTACTTC.

The V call is TRBV11-1, the J call TRBJ2-5; TRBD2 matches 9 bases. The CDR3 extends over 16 amino acids. Germline CDR1 SGHAT, CDR2 FQDESV (reference sequence). V was clipped by 5 bases and J by 5 bases; unmatched bases: 12. As DNA, the CDR3 is TGTGCCAGCAGCCCGGACTTAGCGGGAGTTGGCGAGACCCAGTACTTC. Translation: CASSPDLAGVGETQYF.

The CDR3 spells CASSLAPSGGQNNEQFF. Here the CDR3 DNA reads TGTGCCAGCAGCTTAGCTCCTAGCGGGGGGCAGAACAATGAGCAGTTCTTC. The chain uses TRBV7-6 and TRBJ2-1; 11 bases fit TRBD2. The CDR3 is 17 amino acids. In germline, CDR1 is SGHVS, CDR2 FNYEAQ. The J segment lost 5 bases and the V segment lost 0 bases, leaving 6 bases of the junction unmatched.

The chain carries TRBV3-1 (or the pseudogene TRBV3-2) and TRBJ2-3, with a tentative D call TRBD2 (6 bases). The CDR3 covers 17 residues. V was shortened by 0 bases and J by 0 bases, with 13 bases between the two germline ends. Germline V CDR1 and CDR2: LGHDT, YNNKEL (reference sequence). CDR3 DNA: TGTGCCAGCAGCCAAGATGGGGGGACCCCTAGCACAGATACGCAGTATTTT. Translation: CASSQDGGTPSTDTQYF.

The chain links TRBV27 to TRBJ2-3, with a weak D call TRBD1 (5 bases). Trimming took off 3 bases at V and 6 bases at J, with 13 bases between the two ends. Germline loops: CDR1 MNHEY, CDR2 SMNVEV (reference sequence). The CDR3 has 14 amino acids. In nucleotides, the CDR3 is TGTGCCAGCAGTTTCCGCGGACATGGGGATACGCAGTATTTT. It translates to CASSFRGHGDTQYF.

V is TRBV5-1 and J is TRBJ2-1; 11 positions match TRBD2. Per the germline V gene, CDR1 is SGHRS and CDR2 is YFSETQ. The CDR3 consists of 17 residues. V gave up 0 bases and J gave up 5 bases; unmatched junction bases: 7. CDR3 protein: CASSLGVLAGDDNEQFF. Written as DNA, the CDR3 is TGCGCCAGCAGCTTGGGGGTACTAGCGGGGGATGACAATGAGCAGTTCTTC.